This T cell receptor (beta chain) is from a study of T cells in tumors after PD-1 blockade. Study at large: No patient had prior checkpoint blockade, systemic immunosuppression, or radiotherapy within 4 weeks.

Broader study findings: Roughly 40% of tumor TCR clonotypes were also found in blood.

Input was about 600 ng to 6,004 ng of genomic DNA from tumor or blood. Details on this clone: The antigen is unknown.

Sequenced by immunoSEQ multiplex PCR; TCRdb stores in-frame clones only, minus some. Of approximately 20,000 clones in the sample, over 75% were seen once. V trimming: 3 bases; J trimming: 4 bases; junction bases outside the gene matches: 4. The CDR3 sequence is 14 residues long. Germline assignment: CDR1 MGHDK and CDR2 SYGVNS. The chain has TRBV25-1 and TRBJ1-2; 8 bases line up with TRBD1. Specimen: PBMCs, collected after anti-PD-1 therapy. The TCR was taken from a human donor with advanced basal cell or squamous cell carcinoma (not recorded which). The CDR3 DNA reads as TGTGCCAGCAGTGATACGACAGGGGCCTATGGCTACACCTTC. Translation: CASSDTTGAYGYTF.